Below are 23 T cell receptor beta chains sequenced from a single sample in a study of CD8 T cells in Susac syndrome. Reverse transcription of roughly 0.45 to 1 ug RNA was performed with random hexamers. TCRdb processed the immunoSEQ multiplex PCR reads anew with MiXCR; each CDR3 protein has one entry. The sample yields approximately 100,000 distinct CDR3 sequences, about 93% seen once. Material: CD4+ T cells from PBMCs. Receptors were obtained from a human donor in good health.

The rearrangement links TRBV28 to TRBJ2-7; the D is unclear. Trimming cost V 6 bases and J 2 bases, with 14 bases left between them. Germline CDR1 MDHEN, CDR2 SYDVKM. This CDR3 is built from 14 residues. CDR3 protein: CASRAASETYEQYF. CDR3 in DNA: TGTGCCAGCAGGGCCGCGAGCGAGACCTACGAGCAGTACTTC.

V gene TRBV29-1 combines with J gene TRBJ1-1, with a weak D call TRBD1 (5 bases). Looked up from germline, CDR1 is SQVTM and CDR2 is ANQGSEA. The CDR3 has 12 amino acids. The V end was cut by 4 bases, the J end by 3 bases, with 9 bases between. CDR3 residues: CSVGRGYTEAFF. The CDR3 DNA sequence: TGCAGCGTTGGCCGGGGGTACACTGAAGCTTTCTTT.

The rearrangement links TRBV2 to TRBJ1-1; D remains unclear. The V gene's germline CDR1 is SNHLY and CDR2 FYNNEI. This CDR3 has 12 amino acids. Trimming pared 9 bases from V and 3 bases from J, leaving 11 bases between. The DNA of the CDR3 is TGTGCCAGTGAAGACCTATACACTGAAGCTTTCTTT. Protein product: CASEDLYTEAFF.

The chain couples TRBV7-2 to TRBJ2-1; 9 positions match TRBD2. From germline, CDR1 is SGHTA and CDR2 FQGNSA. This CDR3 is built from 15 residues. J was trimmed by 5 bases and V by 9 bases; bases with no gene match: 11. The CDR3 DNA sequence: TGTGCCAGTTCTTCAGTAGCGGGAGAGGACAATGAGCAGTTCTTC. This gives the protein CASSSVAGEDNEQFF. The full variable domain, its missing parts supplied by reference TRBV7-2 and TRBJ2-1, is GAGVSQSPSNKVTEKGKDVELRCDPISGHTALYWYRQSLGQGLEFLIYFQGNSAPDKSGLPSDRFSAERTGGSVSTLTIQRTQQEDSAVYLCASSSVAGEDNEQFFGPGTRLTVL.

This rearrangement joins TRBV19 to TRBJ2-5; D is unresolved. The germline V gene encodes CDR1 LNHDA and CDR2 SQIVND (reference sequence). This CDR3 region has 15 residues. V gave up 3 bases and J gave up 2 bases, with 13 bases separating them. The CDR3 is CASSMGQGPQETQYF. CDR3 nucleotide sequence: TGTGCCAGTAGTATGGGCCAAGGGCCGCAAGAGACCCAGTACTTC.

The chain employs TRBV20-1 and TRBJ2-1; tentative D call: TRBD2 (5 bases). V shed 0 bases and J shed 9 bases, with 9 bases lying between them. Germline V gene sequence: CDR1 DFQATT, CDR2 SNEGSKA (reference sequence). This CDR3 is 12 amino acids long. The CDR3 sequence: CSARDLSGEQFF. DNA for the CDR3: TGCAGTGCTAGAGATCTCAGCGGTGAGCAGTTCTTC.

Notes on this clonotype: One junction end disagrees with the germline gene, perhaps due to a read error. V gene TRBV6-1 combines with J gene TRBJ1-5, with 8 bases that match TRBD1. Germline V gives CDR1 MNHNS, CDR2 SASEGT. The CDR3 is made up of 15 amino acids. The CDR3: CASGEAAGGFQPQHF. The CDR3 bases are TGTGCCAGCGGTGAGGCGGCAGGGGGCTTTCAGCCCCAGCATTTT.

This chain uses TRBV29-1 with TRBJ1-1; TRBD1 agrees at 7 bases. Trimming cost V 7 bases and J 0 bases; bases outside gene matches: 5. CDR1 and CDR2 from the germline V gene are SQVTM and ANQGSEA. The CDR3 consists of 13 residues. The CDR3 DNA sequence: TGCAGCGCTATGGGACAGTTGAACACTGAAGCTTTCTTT. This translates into CSAMGQLNTEAFF.

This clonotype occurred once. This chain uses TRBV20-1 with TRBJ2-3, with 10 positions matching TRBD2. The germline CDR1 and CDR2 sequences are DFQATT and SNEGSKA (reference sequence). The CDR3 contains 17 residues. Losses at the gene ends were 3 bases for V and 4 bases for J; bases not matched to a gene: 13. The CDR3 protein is CSASADLLAGFADTQYF. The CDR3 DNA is TGCAGTGCTAGTGCTGATCTACTAGCGGGGTTCGCAGATACGCAGTATTTT.

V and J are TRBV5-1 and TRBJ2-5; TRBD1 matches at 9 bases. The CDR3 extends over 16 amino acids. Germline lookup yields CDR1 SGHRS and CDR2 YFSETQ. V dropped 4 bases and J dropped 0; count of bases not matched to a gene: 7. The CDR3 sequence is CASSQAGQGNQETQYF. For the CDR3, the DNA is TGCGCCAGCAGCCAGGCGGGACAGGGAAACCAAGAGACCCAGTACTTC.

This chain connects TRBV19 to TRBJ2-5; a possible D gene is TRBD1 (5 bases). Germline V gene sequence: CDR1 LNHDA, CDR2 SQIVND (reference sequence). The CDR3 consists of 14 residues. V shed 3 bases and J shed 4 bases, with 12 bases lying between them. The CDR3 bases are TGTGCCAGTAGTATTGGGGCGACGGGAGAGACCCAGTACTTC. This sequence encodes CASSIGATGETQYF.

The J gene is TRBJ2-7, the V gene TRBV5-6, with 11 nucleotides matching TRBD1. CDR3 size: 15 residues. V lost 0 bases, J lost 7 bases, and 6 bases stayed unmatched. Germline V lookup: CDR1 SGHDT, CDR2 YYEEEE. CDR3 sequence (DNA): TGTGCCAGCAGCTTGGTAGGACAGGGGGCGTGGGAGCAGTACTTC. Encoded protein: CASSLVGQGAWEQYF.

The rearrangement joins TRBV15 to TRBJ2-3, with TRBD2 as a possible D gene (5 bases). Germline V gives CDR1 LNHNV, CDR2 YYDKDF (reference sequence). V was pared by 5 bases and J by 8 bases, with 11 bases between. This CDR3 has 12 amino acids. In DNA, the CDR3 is TGTGCCACCAGCCCCCCCCGGGGTACGCAGTATTTT. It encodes CATSPPRGTQYF.

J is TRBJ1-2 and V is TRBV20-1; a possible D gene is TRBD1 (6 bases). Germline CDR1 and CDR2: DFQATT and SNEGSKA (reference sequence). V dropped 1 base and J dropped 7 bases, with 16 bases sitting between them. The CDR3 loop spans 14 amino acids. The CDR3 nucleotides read TGCAGTGCTAGAGGTCCAGGGGATCGTTCTGGCTACACCTTC. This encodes CSARGPGDRSGYTF.

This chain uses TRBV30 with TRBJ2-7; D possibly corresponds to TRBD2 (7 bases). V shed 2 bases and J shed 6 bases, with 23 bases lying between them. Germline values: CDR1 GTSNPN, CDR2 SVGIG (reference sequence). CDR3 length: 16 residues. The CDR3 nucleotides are TGTGCCTGGAGTTACCCCGCAATGGGGGGGCAGGTCGAGCAGTACTTC. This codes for CAWSYPAMGGQVEQYF.

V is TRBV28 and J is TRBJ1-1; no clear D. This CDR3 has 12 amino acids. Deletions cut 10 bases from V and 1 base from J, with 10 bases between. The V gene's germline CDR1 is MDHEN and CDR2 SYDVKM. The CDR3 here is CATEVKNTEAFF. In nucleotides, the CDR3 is TGTGCCACCGAAGTTAAGAACACTGAAGCTTTCTTT.

This chain's CDR3 is CASSNGGGHHRRETQYF. The CDR3 DNA sequence: TGTGCCAGCAGCAACGGCGGGGGACATCACCGGAGAGAGACCCAGTACTTC. This chain links TRBV6-1 with TRBJ2-5; D might be TRBD2 (7 bases). The CDR3 covers 17 residues. V lost 6 bases and J lost 4, with 24 bases in between. In germline, CDR1 is MNHNS, CDR2 SASEGT.

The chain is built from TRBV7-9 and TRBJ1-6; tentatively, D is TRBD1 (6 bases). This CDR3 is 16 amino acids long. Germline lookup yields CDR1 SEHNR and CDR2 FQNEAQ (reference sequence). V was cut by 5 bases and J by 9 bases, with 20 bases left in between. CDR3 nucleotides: TGTGCCAGCAGCCTACAGGGTGGTATTGTTATTTCACCCCTCCACTTT. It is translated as CASSLQGGIVISPLHF.

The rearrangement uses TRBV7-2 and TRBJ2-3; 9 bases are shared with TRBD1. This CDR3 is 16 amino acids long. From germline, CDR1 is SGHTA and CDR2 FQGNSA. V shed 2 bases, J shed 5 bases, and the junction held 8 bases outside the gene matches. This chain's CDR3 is CASSLYRDRAQDTQYF. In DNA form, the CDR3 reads TGTGCCAGCAGCTTATACCGGGACAGGGCACAAGATACGCAGTATTTT.

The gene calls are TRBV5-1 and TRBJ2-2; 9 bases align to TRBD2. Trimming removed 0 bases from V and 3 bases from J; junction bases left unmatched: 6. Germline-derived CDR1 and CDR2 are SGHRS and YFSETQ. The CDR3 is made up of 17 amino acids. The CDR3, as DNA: TGCGCCAGCAGCTTGGCCCCTAGCGGGACCGACACCGGGGAGCTGTTTTTT. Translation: CASSLAPSGTDTGELFF.

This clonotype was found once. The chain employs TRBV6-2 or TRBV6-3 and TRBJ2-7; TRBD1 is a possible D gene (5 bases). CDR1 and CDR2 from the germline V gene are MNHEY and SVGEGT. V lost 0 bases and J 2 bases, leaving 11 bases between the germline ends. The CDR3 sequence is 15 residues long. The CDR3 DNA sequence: TGTGCCAGCAGTTACTCCCCAGGGTTAACCTACGAGCAGTACTTC. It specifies CASSYSPGLTYEQYF.

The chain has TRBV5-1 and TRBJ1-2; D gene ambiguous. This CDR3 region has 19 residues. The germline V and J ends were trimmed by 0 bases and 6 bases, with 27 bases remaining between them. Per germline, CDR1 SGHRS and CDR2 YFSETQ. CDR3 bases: TGCGCCAGCAGCTTGGATGGGAGGGTCGCCCTGGCAAATCCGGATGGCTACACCTTC. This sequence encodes CASSLDGRVALANPDGYTF.

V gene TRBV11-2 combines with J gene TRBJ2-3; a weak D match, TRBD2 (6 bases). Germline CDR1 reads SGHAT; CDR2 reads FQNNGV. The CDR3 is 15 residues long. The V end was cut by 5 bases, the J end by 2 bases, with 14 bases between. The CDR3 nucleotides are TGTGCCAGCAGCCCTACTAGCAGTAACACAGATACGCAGTATTTT. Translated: CASSPTSSNTDTQYF. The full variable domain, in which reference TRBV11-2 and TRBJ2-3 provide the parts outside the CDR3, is EAGVAQSPRYKIIEKRQSVAFWCNPISGHATLYWYQQILGQGPKLLIQFQNNGVVDDSQLPKDRFSAERLKGVDSTLKIQPAKLEDSAVYLCASSPTSSNTDTQYFGPGTRLTVL.